A single sample gave rise to the 22 T cell receptor beta chains below, sequenced in a study of control samples from healthy donors and cancer patients (dated by TCRdb to 2020 to 2022). The library was produced with the immunoSEQ multiplex PCR assay. Drawn from immuneACCESS, this table holds only the in-frame rearrangements with V and J called that TCRdb kept. Clones are partly lost; checked studies trace under half to an unresolved V gene and leave the rest unexplained. The sample records 200,000 to 250,000 clones, 85% to 95% of which are singletons. Of the sample, approximately 1.6% is held by the ten largest clones. The specimen sequenced was blood. These receptors were collected from a man in his fifties or sixties in good health.

The rearrangement links TRBV5-1 to TRBJ2-5; 10 positions match TRBD1. Germline lookup yields CDR1 SGHRS and CDR2 YFSETQ. The CDR3 loop spans 15 amino acids. The J segment lost 6 bases and the V segment lost 4 bases, leaving 9 bases of the junction unmatched. CDR3: CASSRGQGTVKTQYF. Here the CDR3 DNA reads TGCGCCAGCAGCAGGGGACAGGGGACGGTAAAGACCCAGTACTTC.

The J gene is TRBJ1-1, the V gene TRBV18; 7 bases fit TRBD1. The V gene end was trimmed by 2 bases and the J gene end by 0 bases; junction bases not matched to a gene: 6. Germline V gives CDR1 KGHSH, CDR2 LQKENI. This CDR3 spans 16 amino acids. In nucleotides, the CDR3 is TGTGCCAGCTCACCAAATCAGGGGGGCATGAACACTGAAGCTTTCTTT. Translated, it gives CASSPNQGGMNTEAFF.

The rearrangement links TRBV18 to TRBJ1-1; 9 nucleotides line up with TRBD1. This CDR3 is built from 14 residues. CDR1 and CDR2 (germline): KGHSH, LQKENI. The V and J ends lost 4 bases and 6 bases, in that order; junction bases with no gene match: 6. The CDR3 sequence is CASSQWDREAEAFF. The CDR3 DNA follows: TGTGCCAGCTCACAGTGGGACAGGGAGGCTGAAGCTTTCTTT.

The rearrangement joins TRBV11-2 to TRBJ2-7; 8 bases fit TRBD2. This CDR3 contains 14 residues. Germline V gene data show CDR1 as SGHAT and CDR2 as FQNNGV. J lost 7 bases, V lost 0 bases, and 5 bases had no gene match. The DNA for the CDR3 is TGTGCCAGCAGCTTAGATCGACTAGCGAGGGAGCAGTACTTC. Protein: CASSLDRLAREQYF.

The CDR3 protein is CASSSQGRTYNEQFF. CDR3 coding DNA: TGTGCCAGTAGTTCCCAGGGACGGACCTACAATGAGCAGTTCTTC. The J gene is TRBJ2-1, the V gene TRBV19; D possibly matches TRBD1 or TRBD2 (5 bases each). Between the trimmed V and J ends, which lost 5 bases and 2 bases, there was a span of 13 bases. Germline CDR1 LNHDA, CDR2 SQIVND (reference sequence). This CDR3 spans 15 amino acids.

The chain has TRBV6-1 and TRBJ1-4; TRBD1 matches at 9 bases. Trimming took 3 bases from V and 5 from J; bases not matched to a gene: 4. The CDR3 consists of 15 residues. Germline lookup yields CDR1 MNHNS and CDR2 SASEGT. DNA of the CDR3: TGTGCCAGCAGTGACACAGGGGGCATGAATGAAAAACTGTTTTTT. Protein: CASSDTGGMNEKLFF.

This chain links TRBV24-1 with TRBJ2-1, with 9 nucleotides matching TRBD2. V lost 2 bases and J lost 4; bases outside the gene matches: 11. This CDR3 is 18 amino acids long. Germline V lookup: CDR1 KGHDR, CDR2 SFDVKD. The CDR3 nucleotides read TGTGCCACCAGTGATTCAAGGAAGGGTAGCGGGAGATACAATGAGCAGTTCTTC. This translates into CATSDSRKGSGRYNEQFF.

The table lists this clone with a count of one. The CDR3 coding sequence is TGTGCCGCTCAGAGGGTCATGAACACTGAAGCTTTCTTT. Amino acid sequence: CAAQRVMNTEAFF. The chain joins TRBV6-5 to TRBJ1-1; no clear D. There are 13 residues in the CDR3. The V gene lost 11 bases and the J gene lost 0 bases, with 13 bases spanning the gap. The V gene's germline CDR1 is MNHEY and CDR2 SVGAGI.

The CDR3 region has the DNA TGTGCCAGCAGTGAAGGGACAGCCACCTACGAGCAGTACGTC. Protein sequence: CASSEGTATYEQYV. The rearrangement links TRBV6-1 to TRBJ2-7; tentatively, D is TRBD1 (6 bases). V was clipped by 1 base and J by 2 bases, with 9 bases between them. CDR3 length: 14 amino acids. Germline V gene sequence: CDR1 MNHNS, CDR2 SASEGT.

V and J are TRBV2 and TRBJ2-1; 9 nucleotides match TRBD2. The germline V gene has CDR1 SNHLY and CDR2 FYNNEI. The CDR3 sequence is 16 residues long. V was clipped by 5 bases and J by 4 bases; unmatched bases: 9. The CDR3 protein is CASSPSRGGQYNEQFF. CDR3 nucleotides: TGTGCCAGCAGTCCTTCGCGGGGGGGCCAGTACAATGAGCAGTTCTTC.

The rearrangement links TRBV7-9 to TRBJ2-7; TRBD1 matches at 7 bases. CDR1 SEHNR and CDR2 FQNEAQ come from the germline V gene (reference sequence). Trimming took 6 bases from V and 7 from J; bases not matched to a gene: 6. This CDR3 is built from 12 residues. The CDR3 region is CASRKTGSEQYV. As DNA, the CDR3 is TGTGCCAGCAGAAAGACAGGGTCTGAGCAGTACGTC.

The chain couples TRBV12-3 or TRBV12-4 to TRBJ1-4, with unresolved D. The ends were cut back, 2 bases at V and 8 bases at J, with 3 bases in the middle. This CDR3 is 11 amino acids long. The CDR3 is CASSLKEKLFF. The CDR3 nucleotides are TGTGCCAGCAGTTTAAAAGAAAAACTGTTTTTT.

In nucleotides, the CDR3 is TGCGCCAGCAGCCAAGTCCTTCTAGATCGGGGCGGGAGAGAGACCCAGTACTTC. This translates into CASSQVLLDRGGRETQYF. The rearrangement uses TRBV4-3 and TRBJ2-5; 7 nucleotides align to TRBD2. Germline V CDR1 and CDR2: LGHNA, YSLEER. The V segment lost 1 base and the J segment 4 bases; nucleotides outside the gene matches: 15. This CDR3 is built from 18 residues.

The chain carries TRBV4-2 and TRBJ2-3, with D tentatively TRBD2 (6 bases). Trimming left V 0 bases short and J 10 bases short, with 11 bases between. The V gene's germline CDR1 is LGHNA and CDR2 YNFKEQ. The CDR3 is 13 amino acids. The chain's CDR3 is CASSQDRGTAQYF. The CDR3 DNA is TGTGCCAGCAGCCAAGACCGGGGGACGGCGCAGTATTTT.

This rearrangement joins TRBV18 to TRBJ1-4, with TRBD1 matching over 7 bases. The CDR3 extends over 15 amino acids. Trimming removed 5 bases from V and 5 bases from J; junction bases left unmatched: 8. Germline V lookup: CDR1 KGHSH, CDR2 LQKENI. DNA for the CDR3: TGTGCCAGCTCAAGACAGGGAACAAAGAATGAAAAACTGTTTTTT. Protein product: CASSRQGTKNEKLFF.

The V gene is TRBV6-6, the J gene TRBJ2-2, with D perhaps given as TRBD1 or TRBD2 (5 bases each). V lost 0 bases and J 4 bases, leaving 12 bases between the germline ends. Germline lookup yields CDR1 MNHNY and CDR2 SVGAGI (reference sequence). This CDR3 spans 16 amino acids. CDR3 DNA sequence: TGTGCCAGCAGTTACTCCGGGACGAGGGGCACCGGGGAGCTGTTTTTT. Translation gives CASSYSGTRGTGELFF.

The V and J genes are TRBV7-9 and TRBJ1-5, with D uncertain. The CDR3 consists of 14 residues. CDR1 and CDR2 (germline): SEHNR, FQNEAQ (reference sequence). The V end lost 5 bases, the J end lost 4 bases, and 12 bases lay between the germline ends. CDR3 DNA: TGTGCCAGCAGCGGGGATAAATGGAATCAGCCCCAGCATTTT. Residues: CASSGDKWNQPQHF.

This CDR3 is CATSTSNTGELFF. CDR3 bases: TGTGCCACCAGCACGTCGAACACCGGGGAGCTGTTTTTT. This rearrangement joins TRBV15 to TRBJ2-2; D ambiguous. The germline gives CDR1 LNHNV, CDR2 YYDKDF (reference sequence). The CDR3 is made up of 13 amino acids. The ends were cut back, 4 bases at V and 0 bases at J, with 3 bases in the middle.

V usage is TRBV30 and J usage is TRBJ2-1, with D tentatively TRBD1 (5 bases). The germline V and J ends were trimmed by 1 base and 13 bases, with 14 bases remaining between them. Germline loops: CDR1 GTSNPN, CDR2 SVGIG (reference sequence). The CDR3 runs to 12 residues. In nucleotides, the CDR3 is TGTGCCTGGAGTGCCGACAGAGGCGATCAGTTCTTC. Amino acid sequence: CAWSADRGDQFF. The variable domain in full, with the rest retrieved from reference TRBV30 and TRBJ2-1, is SQTIHQWPATLVQPVGSPLSLECTVEGTSNPNLYWYRQAAGRGLQLLFYSVGIGQISSEVPQNLSASRPQDRQFILSSKKLLLSDSGFYLCAWSADRGDQFFGPGTRLTVL.

V and J are TRBV7-8 and TRBJ1-2, with D perhaps TRBD1 (6 bases). The germline gives CDR1 SGHVS, CDR2 FQNEAQ. V lost 0 bases and J 2 bases, leaving 16 bases between the germline ends. The CDR3 runs 17 residues. CDR3 protein: CASSLAPPDRLNYGYTF. The CDR3 DNA reads TGTGCCAGCAGCTTAGCCCCCCCTGACAGGCTGAACTATGGCTACACCTTC.

The gene calls are TRBV28 and TRBJ1-1; 8 bases are shared with TRBD1. The germline gives CDR1 MDHEN, CDR2 SYDVKM. The CDR3 has 15 amino acids. The V and J ends lost 8 bases and 1 base, in that order; junction bases with no gene match: 9. CDR3 sequence: CASLPPGTGNTEAFF. The CDR3 DNA sequence: TGTGCCAGCCTCCCACCCGGGACAGGGAACACTGAAGCTTTCTTT.

The rearrangement links TRBV6-1 to TRBJ1-5; D unresolved. CDR3 length: 14 amino acids. V was cut by 3 bases and J by 4 bases, with 10 bases left in between. Germline CDR1 MNHNS, CDR2 SASEGT. This CDR3 is CASSDSLGNQPQHF. The CDR3 DNA reads as TGTGCCAGCAGTGACAGTCTGGGGAATCAGCCCCAGCATTTT.